These 24 T cell receptor beta chains were all obtained from the same sample, sequenced in a study of blood T cell repertoires in COVID-19. This table comes from immunoSEQ multiplex PCR, and its TCRdb copy is limited to in-frame clones, with some not included. Of under 450,000 clones listed, roughly 86% are singletons. Sequenced input: PBMCs or T cells enriched from blood (not recorded which). All receptors derive from a man younger than 45 who had recovered from COVID-19.

This clone was found once. This chain connects TRBV19 to TRBJ1-6; possibly TRBD1 for D (5 bases). The germline V gene encodes CDR1 LNHDA and CDR2 SQIVND (reference sequence). Trimming left V 5 bases short and J 6 bases short, with 20 bases between. This CDR3 region has 17 residues. The CDR3: CASSSEGRGMFNSPLHF. The DNA of the CDR3 is TGTGCCAGTAGTTCCGAGGGGCGGGGAATGTTTAATTCACCCCTCCACTTT. Using reference TRBV19 and TRBJ1-6 for the parts outside the CDR3, the full variable domain is DGGITQSPKYLFRKEGQNVTLSCEQNLNHDAMYWYRQDPGQGLRLIYYSQIVNDFQKGDIAEGYSVSREKKESFPLTVTSAQKNPTAFYLCASSSEGRGMFNSPLHFGNGTRLTVT.

The chain carries TRBV19 and TRBJ1-3; 10 bases align to TRBD1. Germline CDR1 LNHDA, CDR2 SQIVND (reference sequence). J lost 0 bases, V lost 4 bases, and 3 bases had no gene match. This CDR3 has 16 amino acids. CDR3 residues: CASSTRDRGSGNTIYF. The CDR3 DNA is TGTGCCAGTAGTACCCGGGACAGGGGCTCTGGAAACACCATATATTTT.

The rearrangement links TRBV12-3 or TRBV12-4 to TRBJ1-2, with a weak D call TRBD1 (6 bases). The CDR3 has 13 residues. V was shortened by 3 bases and J by 9 bases, with 14 bases between the two germline ends. Here the CDR3 reads CASSLVRGKSYTF. The CDR3 DNA sequence: TGTGCCAGCAGTTTGGTGAGGGGGAAGAGCTACACCTTC.

The rearrangement uses TRBV2 and TRBJ2-1; tentatively, D is TRBD1 (5 bases). The CDR3 contains 15 residues. With 2 bases removed from V and 3 bases from J, the gap between germline ends came to 11 bases. Germline V gives CDR1 SNHLY, CDR2 FYNNEI. The CDR3 reads CASSESAGNYNEQFF. The CDR3 nucleotides read TGTGCCAGCAGTGAATCGGCAGGGAACTACAATGAGCAGTTCTTC. Based on the CDR3 plus reference TRBV2 and TRBJ2-1, the full variable domain is EPEVTQTPSHQVTQMGQEVILRCVPISNHLYFYWYRQILGQKVEFLVSFYNNEISEKSEIFDDQFSVERPDGSNFTLKIRSTKLEDSAMYFCASSESAGNYNEQFFGPGTRLTVL.

J is TRBJ1-3 and V is TRBV7-9; D may be TRBD1 (6 bases). V lost 1 base, J lost 7 bases, and 11 bases lay in between. Germline V gene data show CDR1 as SEHNR and CDR2 as FQNEAQ (reference sequence). CDR3 length equals 14 residues. The CDR3 loop reads CASSLGFGGNTIYF. As DNA, the CDR3 is TGTGCCAGCAGCTTAGGATTTGGGGGCAACACCATATATTTT.

The V call is TRBV2, the J call TRBJ1-5, with D tentatively TRBD1 (6 bases). Germline V gives CDR1 SNHLY, CDR2 FYNNEI. V shed 5 bases and J shed 0 bases, with 20 bases lying between them. The CDR3 runs to 18 residues. The CDR3 spells CASSRGALRTYSNQPQHF. In nucleotides, the CDR3 is TGTGCCAGCAGTCGGGGGGCACTCCGGACCTATAGCAATCAGCCCCAGCATTTT.

The chain carries TRBV19 and TRBJ1-4, with D perhaps matching TRBD1 (5 bases). The CDR3 runs to 16 residues. Trimming cost V 3 bases and J 0 bases, with 11 bases left between them. Germline values: CDR1 LNHDA, CDR2 SQIVND (reference sequence). The CDR3 nucleotides read TGTGCCAGTAGTATTGGACAACCCGCAACTAATGAAAAACTGTTTTTT. Translating gives CASSIGQPATNEKLFF.

The chain employs TRBV28 and TRBJ1-2; D not resolved. The CDR3 totals 12 residues. Deletions cut 4 bases from V and 5 bases from J, with 8 bases between. Germline assignment: CDR1 MDHEN and CDR2 SYDVKM. For the CDR3, the DNA is TGTGCCAGCAGTTCAACAAGTTATGGCTACACCTTC. Translating gives CASSSTSYGYTF.

The chain carries TRBV29-1 and TRBJ2-7; 9 nucleotides match TRBD2. CDR1 is SQVTM, CDR2 ANQGSEA, per germline. Trimming at V came to 4 bases and at J to 5 bases, leaving 9 bases not matched to a gene. The CDR3 extends over 14 amino acids. CDR3 sequence reads: CSVARRVAGDEQYF. Written as DNA, the CDR3 is TGCAGCGTTGCCCGGAGGGTAGCGGGGGACGAGCAGTACTTC.

The rearrangement links TRBV30 to TRBJ1-4; D call uncertain. There are 15 residues in the CDR3. With 3 bases removed from V and 6 bases from J, the gap between germline ends came to 17 bases. Germline CDR1 and CDR2: GTSNPN and SVGIG (reference sequence). Written as DNA, the CDR3 is TGTGCCTGGAGCCCCGGGGAAGGTGAGGATGAAAAACTGTTTTTT. This translates into CAWSPGEGEDEKLFF.

This chain uses TRBV27 with TRBJ1-2, with no clear D. The V and J ends lost 3 bases and 0 bases respectively, with 5 bases between them. Germline V gene lookup returns CDR1 MNHEY and CDR2 SMNVEV (reference sequence). The CDR3 covers 13 residues. CDR3 sequence (DNA): TGTGCCAGCAGTTTTGGGCCTAACTATGGCTACACCTTC. Translating it yields CASSFGPNYGYTF.

The V call is TRBV10-2, the J call TRBJ1-1; unclear D gene. In germline, CDR1 is WSHSY, CDR2 SAAADI. Trimming removed 7 bases from V and 6 bases from J, with 15 bases in between. The CDR3 is 13 residues long. In DNA, the CDR3 is TGCGCCAGCATATTCCCAGGCGGGGCTGAAGCTTTCTTT. It translates to CASIFPGGAEAFF.

J is TRBJ1-1 and V is TRBV6-5; possibly TRBD1 for D (6 bases). The germline V gene encodes CDR1 MNHEY and CDR2 SVGAGI. CDR3 length: 12 amino acids. V was trimmed by 8 bases and J by 4 bases, leaving 11 bases between them. The CDR3 DNA reads as TGTGCCAGCGACAGGCCTACCACTGAAGCTTTCTTT. Its translation: CASDRPTTEAFF.

Note on this clone: Other DNA sequences in this specimen translate into the identical CDR3. The V and J genes are TRBV20-1 and TRBJ2-1; TRBD1 is a possible D gene (5 bases). Germline CDR1 reads DFQATT; CDR2 reads SNEGSKA (reference sequence). The V end lost 3 bases, the J end lost 0 bases, and 9 bases lay between the germline ends. The CDR3 sequence is 14 residues long. CDR3 residues: CSASHRSSYNEQFF. The CDR3 coding sequence is TGCAGTGCTAGTCACAGGAGCTCCTACAATGAGCAGTTCTTC.

The V call is TRBV7-9, the J call TRBJ1-2; TRBD1 aligns across 7 bases. The CDR3 contains 14 residues. Germline trimming cut 5 bases from V and 2 bases from J; bases unmatched to any gene: 5. Germline V gene sequence: CDR1 SEHNR, CDR2 FQNEAQ (reference sequence). Written as DNA, the CDR3 is TGTGCCAGCAGCGAGGGACAGAGCAACTATGGCTACACCTTC. It encodes CASSEGQSNYGYTF.

V gene TRBV18 combines with J gene TRBJ1-1, with 9 bases identical to TRBD1. After removal of 4 bases from V and 5 bases from J, the junction contained 8 bases not matched to a gene. This CDR3 spans 15 amino acids. Germline CDR1 KGHSH, CDR2 LQKENI. The CDR3 bases are TGTGCCAGCTCACTCCCCAACAGGGGGCGGACTGAAGCTTTCTTT. Its protein is CASSLPNRGRTEAFF.

The chain joins TRBV6-4 to TRBJ1-5; maybe TRBD1 (6 bases). This CDR3 is built from 13 residues. CDR1 is MRHNA and CDR2 is SNTAGT in the germline V gene. Trimming took 4 bases from V and 3 from J, leaving 7 bases between them. The CDR3 DNA sequence: TGTGCCAGCAGTGGGGACACCAATCAGCCCCAGCATTTT. This encodes CASSGDTNQPQHF.

The chain uses TRBV9 and TRBJ2-2; D is unclear. The CDR3 has 14 residues. CDR1 is SGDLS, CDR2 YYNGEE, per germline. Trimming stripped 3 bases from V and 3 bases from J, with 9 bases between. This CDR3 reads CASSAVLDTGELFF. The CDR3 bases are TGTGCCAGCAGCGCGGTCCTTGACACCGGGGAGCTGTTTTTT. Full variable domain (rest looked up from reference TRBV9 and TRBJ2-2): DSGVTQTPKHLITATGQRVTLRCSPRSGDLSVYWYQQSLDQGLQFLIQYYNGEERAKGNILERFSAQQFPDLHSELNLSSLELGDSALYFCASSAVLDTGELFFGEGSRLTVL.

This clone appeared a few times. Other DNA sequences in this specimen translate into the identical CDR3. The rearrangement joins TRBV11-1 to TRBJ1-1; no firm D call. The ends were cut back, 1 base at V and 1 base at J, with 4 bases in the middle. Looked up from germline, CDR1 is SGHAT and CDR2 is FQDESV (reference sequence). The length of the CDR3 is 13 residues. For the CDR3, the DNA is TGTGCCAGCAGCTTAGGCGCGAACACTGAAGCTTTCTTT. This codes for CASSLGANTEAFF.

The chain joins TRBV6-5 to TRBJ1-4; 9 positions agree with TRBD1. V lost 5 bases and J lost 8; bases outside the gene matches: 9. Per germline, CDR1 MNHEY and CDR2 SVGAGI. CDR3 size: 15 residues. This chain's CDR3 is CASSPRTGVREKLFF. CDR3 coding DNA: TGTGCCAGCAGTCCAAGGACAGGGGTTAGAGAAAAACTGTTTTTT.

V and J are TRBV7-6 and TRBJ1-5, with TRBD1 as a possible D gene (5 bases). Per germline, CDR1 SGHVS and CDR2 FNYEAQ. The ends were cut back, 1 base at V and 5 bases at J, with 15 bases in the middle. There are 16 residues in the CDR3. DNA for the CDR3: TGTGCCAGCAGCTTAGGCCCCGGTTTAGGGGATCAGCCCCAGCATTTT. Translation: CASSLGPGLGDQPQHF.

The chain is built from TRBV30 and TRBJ1-5, with D possibly being TRBD1 (5 bases). V lost 3 bases, J lost 7 bases, and 13 bases lay in between. The CDR3 is 13 amino acids. The germline gives CDR1 GTSNPN, CDR2 SVGIG (reference sequence). The CDR3 nucleotides are TGTGCCTGGAGCACAGGATATTACCAGCCCCAGCATTTT. This encodes CAWSTGYYQPQHF.

This clone was detected once. The rearrangement uses TRBV25-1 and TRBJ1-6, with 7 bases that match TRBD1. CDR1 MGHDK and CDR2 SYGVNS come from the germline V gene. V gave up 3 bases and J gave up 7 bases; unmatched junction bases: 3. CDR3 length equals 14 residues. CDR3 protein: CASSETGSNSPLHF. CDR3 DNA sequence: TGTGCCAGCAGTGAGACAGGGAGCAATTCACCCCTCCACTTT.

The chain joins TRBV6-2 or TRBV6-3 to TRBJ2-2; 7 nucleotides agree with TRBD1. Looked up from germline, CDR1 is MNHEY and CDR2 is SVGEGT. After removal of 4 bases from V and 6 bases from J, the junction contained 8 bases not matched to a gene. The CDR3 consists of 15 residues. The CDR3 loop reads CASSSRQGYSGELFF. The DNA of the CDR3 is TGTGCCAGCAGTTCCAGACAGGGTTACTCCGGGGAGCTGTTTTTT.